This TCR beta chain was sequenced for a study of shared clonotypes between healthy human individuals. Study-wide points: Non-shared clonotypes showed lower generation probabilities than clonotypes common to all four donors.

Several immunoSEQ plates received, in even portions, the genomic DNA of each subset. Clones were sequenced by immunoSEQ multiplex PCR, and TCRdb holds only the in-frame ones, with some missing. The repertoire holds 640,000 or so clones, with about two thirds as singletons. This clone has more than one count but fewer than ten. Its antigen is not identified. Germline CDR1 MGHDK, CDR2 SYGVNS. The CDR3 is 11 amino acids. The ends were cut back, 1 base at V and 8 bases at J, with 5 bases in the middle. J is TRBJ1-2 and V is TRBV25-1; no firm D call. Material: memory CD4+ T cells sorted from blood. Stated subset: CD45RA-negative fraction. The receptor was isolated from a woman in her 30s in good health. CDR3 sequence (DNA): TGTGCCAGCAGTGAATTTGGGGGCTACACCTTC. It codes for CASSEFGGYTF.